The source of this T cell receptor (beta chain) is a study of blood T cells in healthy people across ages. Study results and caveats: Naive CD4+ cells and diversity were both higher in long-lived donors than in aged donors.

Healthy individuals of Caucasian origin from Russia, aged about 6 to 100, served as donors. The total RNA that was extracted per sample amounted to at least 5 micrograms. This clonotype was counted only a few times. Antigen: not known. The use of a sample-barcoded 5' primer and a J-beta primer mix characterized a second PCR of roughly 7 to 11 cycles. Each cDNA molecule received a tag from a template-switch adaptor that had 12 random nucleotides. From the 5' RACE reads, TCRdb called clonotypes with MiXCR, one entry per CDR3 protein. This repertoire shows over 1,200,000 distinct CDR3 sequences, 45% to 70% found once; its top ten account for 6.5% to 8.5%. Sequencing input: blood. The sequence derives from a man between 18 and 35 years old in good health.

CDR3 DNA: TGTGCCAGCAGCGTAGTGATGGACACCGGGGAGCTGTTTTTT. Protein: CASSVVMDTGELFF. This chain links TRBV9 with TRBJ2-2, with unresolved D. Trimming pared 0 bases from V and 3 bases from J, leaving 6 bases between. Per germline, CDR1 SGDLS and CDR2 YYNGEE. There are 14 residues in the CDR3.